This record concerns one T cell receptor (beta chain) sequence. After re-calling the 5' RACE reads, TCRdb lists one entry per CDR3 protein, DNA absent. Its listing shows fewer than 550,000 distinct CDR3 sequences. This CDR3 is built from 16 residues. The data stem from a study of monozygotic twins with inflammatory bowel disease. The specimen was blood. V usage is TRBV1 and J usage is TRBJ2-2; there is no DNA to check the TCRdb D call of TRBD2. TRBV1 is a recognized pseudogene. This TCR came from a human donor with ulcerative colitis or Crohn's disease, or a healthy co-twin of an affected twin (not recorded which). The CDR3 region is CTSSQVAVANTGELFF.